The 4 T cell receptor beta chains reported below all come from one sample, sequenced in a study of technical replicates of blood from a handful of donors (dated by TCRdb to 2015 to 2018). Library preparation used the immunoSEQ multiplex PCR assay. This immuneACCESS table, as held by TCRdb, lists in-frame sequences with V and J called but not all clones. Of the missing ones, under half trace to an unresolved V gene in checked studies; the others have no known cause. A total of about 12,000 clones appear in this sample, roughly 92% of them only once. Of the sample, 8.5% is held by the ten largest clones. The specimen was PBMCs. The source of these receptors is a human donor in good health.

The chain joins TRBV7-3 to TRBJ2-7; no definite D call. The germline gives CDR1 SGHTA, CDR2 FQGTGA. The V gene lost 5 bases and the J gene lost 6 bases, with 14 bases spanning the gap. CDR3 length equals 13 residues. This CDR3 reads CASSRAVGSEQYF. The CDR3 coding sequence is TGTGCCAGCAGCCGAGCTGTTGGTTCCGAGCAGTACTTC.

The CDR3 DNA reads TGTGCCAGCAGCCAAAGGACTAGCGGGAGGTTTATGGGTTCAGATACGCAGTATTTT. Translation gives CASSQRTSGRFMGSDTQYF. The chain carries TRBV7-3 and TRBJ2-3; 14 nucleotides align to TRBD2. Germline V lookup: CDR1 SGHTA, CDR2 FQGTGA. The CDR3 is 19 amino acids. Unmatched junction bases numbered 14, after V lost 5 bases and J lost 4 bases.

V and J are TRBV6-1 and TRBJ1-2; a possible D gene is TRBD1 (6 bases). V was shortened by 11 bases and J by 8 bases, with 21 bases between the two germline ends. Per germline, CDR1 MNHNS and CDR2 SASEGT. The CDR3 is made up of 13 amino acids. This CDR3 is CAGQRSRGDGYTF. The CDR3, as DNA: TGTGCCGGACAGAGGAGCAGGGGAGACGGCTACACCTTC.

The chain has TRBV7-9 and TRBJ2-1; a weak D match, TRBD2 (5 bases). The germline V gene encodes CDR1 SEHNR and CDR2 FQNEAQ (reference sequence). V was clipped by 5 bases and J by 0 bases, with 14 bases between them. CDR3 length: 16 amino acids. CDR3 DNA: TGTGCCAGCAGCCGCCTACTAGGAAGCTCCTACAATGAGCAGTTCTTC. Its protein product is CASSRLLGSSYNEQFF. Variable domain in full (rest from reference TRBV7-9 and TRBJ2-1): DTGVSQNPRHKITKRGQNVTFRCDPISEHNRLYWYRQTLGQGPEFLTYFQNEAQLEKSRLLSDRFSAERPKGSFSTLEIQRTEQGDSAMYLCASSRLLGSSYNEQFFGPGTRLTVL.